This paragraph covers one TCR beta chain sequence. Those enrolled, adults aged about 18 to 95 years, came from roughly 22 US areas. The sample is drawn from a study of blood T cell repertoires in COVID-19. Study background: Acute and convalescent COVID-19 specimens originated in the United States, Italy and Spain.

In the original analysis: Using reference gene primer amplification, nucleated cell counts were estimated. Clones were sequenced by immunoSEQ multiplex PCR, and TCRdb holds only the in-frame ones, with some missing. The V and J calls and clone size were taken over from that table, and D and trimming were inferred from the DNA. This table holds around 300,000 clones, under 90% found once. The CDR3 runs to 15 residues. Germline loops: CDR1 MNHEY, CDR2 SMNVEV (reference sequence). Deletions cut 6 bases from V and 7 bases from J, with 16 bases between. The TCR comes from a woman aged 30 to 39 who had recovered from COVID-19. Sequencing input: PBMCs or T cells enriched from blood (not recorded which). The chain joins TRBV27 to TRBJ1-6; D is ambiguous. The CDR3 nucleotides are TGTGCCAGCAGGCCGATACTTTTGGTCAATTCACCCCTCCACTTT. Translation gives CASRPILLVNSPLHF.